The 17 T cell receptor beta chains reported below all come from one sample, sequenced in a study of shared clonotypes between healthy human individuals. Profiling relied on immunoSEQ multiplex PCR, and the TCRdb table lists in-frame clones only, not all of them. The repertoire holds 450,000 to 500,000 clones, about 84% seen once, with roughly an eighth in the top ten. The specimen was PBMCs. The receptor set was obtained from a woman aged 40 to 50 in good health. Some clones in this sample may be carry-over from other donors' samples.

The chain is built from TRBV5-8 and TRBJ1-4; TRBD1 matches at 7 bases. This CDR3 is built from 15 residues. The germline V gene has CDR1 SGHTS and CDR2 YDEGEE. The junction had 9 bases not matched to a gene; V was cut back by 4 bases and J by 6 bases. In DNA form, the CDR3 reads TGTGCCAGCAGCAGTCCCGGGACAGTGGATGAAAAACTGTTTTTT. This encodes CASSSPGTVDEKLFF.

This clone appeared many times. The chain combines TRBV13 with TRBJ2-1; 7 nucleotides match TRBD1. CDR1 is PRHDT and CDR2 is FYEKMQ in the germline V gene (reference sequence). The CDR3 length is 16 residues. Unmatched junction bases numbered 6, after V lost 4 bases and J lost 0 bases. CDR3 nucleotides: TGTGCCAGCAGCTCTCTGGACAGGAGCTCCTACAATGAGCAGTTCTTC. It codes for CASSSLDRSSYNEQFF.

The V gene is TRBV11-2, the J gene TRBJ2-2; D may match TRBD1 or TRBD2 (5 bases each). Germline V gene lookup returns CDR1 SGHAT and CDR2 FQNNGV. With 5 bases removed from V and 5 bases from J, the gap between germline ends came to 12 bases. The CDR3 is made up of 14 amino acids. Written as DNA, the CDR3 is TGTGCCAGCAGCCCGGGACGGAATACCGGGGAGCTGTTTTTT. Protein: CASSPGRNTGELFF. Supplemented by reference TRBV11-2 and TRBJ2-2, the full variable domain reads EAGVAQSPRYKIIEKRQSVAFWCNPISGHATLYWYQQILGQGPKLLIQFQNNGVVDDSQLPKDRFSAERLKGVDSTLKIQPAKLEDSAVYLCASSPGRNTGELFFGEGSRLTVL.

There are a few counts of this clone. This chain joins TRBV5-1 and TRBJ2-1; D gene ambiguous. Trimming took 0 bases from V and 2 from J, leaving 12 bases between them. This CDR3 region has 16 residues. CDR1 and CDR2 (germline): SGHRS, YFSETQ. CDR3 loop: CASSLAGGFTYNEQFF. CDR3 nucleotide sequence: TGCGCCAGCAGCTTGGCGGGCGGATTTACCTACAATGAGCAGTTCTTC. Full variable domain (missing parts from reference TRBV5-1 and TRBJ2-1): KAGVTQTPRYLIKTRGQQVTLSCSPISGHRSVSWYQQTPGQGLQFLFEYFSETQRNKGNFPGRFSGRQFSNSRSEMNVSTLELGDSALYLCASSLAGGFTYNEQFFGPGTRLTVL.

This rearrangement joins TRBV14 to TRBJ2-7; TRBD2 agrees at 9 bases. CDR1 and CDR2 (germline): SGHDN, FVKESK. CDR3 length: 14 residues. Trimming cost V 4 bases and J 4 bases; bases outside gene matches: 5. The DNA of the CDR3 is TGTGCCAGCAGCCGAGGTAGCGGGAGATACGAGCAGTACTTC. It encodes CASSRGSGRYEQYF.

This clone has a single count. CDR3: CASSLRDNQPQHF. The CDR3 DNA sequence: TGTGCCAGCAGCCTCCGGGATAATCAGCCCCAGCATTTT. The V and J genes are TRBV5-8 and TRBJ1-5; D is unresolved. Germline CDR1 and CDR2: SGHTS and YDEGEE. The length of the CDR3 is 13 residues. Trimming pared 4 bases from V and 4 bases from J, leaving 9 bases between.

This chain uses TRBV19 with TRBJ2-2; TRBD1 matches 8 bases. CDR1 and CDR2 from the germline V gene are LNHDA and SQIVND (reference sequence). The CDR3 contains 14 residues. Germline trimming cut 10 bases from V and 2 bases from J; bases unmatched to any gene: 6. The CDR3 here is CATEGQANTGELFF. As DNA, the CDR3 is TGTGCCACCGAGGGACAGGCTAACACCGGGGAGCTGTTTTTT.

The chain joins TRBV30 to TRBJ2-5; perhaps TRBD1 as D (6 bases). Germline values: CDR1 GTSNPN, CDR2 SVGIG (reference sequence). The V end lost 3 bases, the J end lost 5 bases, and 13 bases lay between the germline ends. CDR3 length: 13 residues. CDR3 nucleotides: TGTGCCTGGAGCAGGGGCGCAAGGGAGACCCAGTACTTC. As protein: CAWSRGARETQYF.

Notes on this clone: With only one base between it and a far larger clone, this is likely a read error. Given the absence of the conserved phenylalanine or tryptophan at the CDR3 end, a read error is likely. The chain recombines TRBV4-3 with TRBJ1-3; D gene ambiguous. The V and J ends lost 3 bases and 0 bases respectively, with 9 bases between them. The CDR3 is 15 amino acids. Germline V CDR1 and CDR2: LGHNA, YSLEER. CDR3 bases: TGCGCCAGCAGCCAGACCTATAGCTCTGGAAACACCATATATCTT. Its translation: CASSQTYSSGNTIYL.

The rearrangement joins TRBV27 to TRBJ1-5; 12 positions match TRBD1. The CDR3 sequence is 16 residues long. CDR1 and CDR2 (germline): MNHEY, SMNVEV (reference sequence). J lost 6 bases, V lost 2 bases, and 5 bases had no gene match. This CDR3 is CASSLTGTGGSQPQHF. CDR3 bases: TGTGCCAGCAGTTTAACGGGGACAGGGGGCAGTCAGCCCCAGCATTTT.

The chain carries TRBV6-6 and TRBJ2-5, with 7 bases that match TRBD1. Germline lookup yields CDR1 MNHNY and CDR2 SVGAGI (reference sequence). The CDR3 is 14 amino acids. The V and J ends lost 6 bases and 3 bases, in that order; junction bases with no gene match: 7. The CDR3 coding sequence is TGTGCCAGCAGGTCATCCAGGGGGAAAGAGACCCAGTACTTC. It is translated as CASRSSRGKETQYF.

The chain carries TRBV10-2 and TRBJ2-3; 8 bases align to TRBD2. The germline CDR1 and CDR2 sequences are WSHSY and SAAADI. Germline trimming cut 6 bases from V and 5 bases from J; bases unmatched to any gene: 10. The CDR3 length is 15 residues. The CDR3 here is CASRGIAGWVDTQYF. The CDR3 region has the DNA TGCGCCAGCAGGGGTATAGCGGGATGGGTAGATACGCAGTATTTT.

The chain joins TRBV29-1 to TRBJ1-5; D remains ambiguous. CDR3 length equals 15 residues. Trimming removed 4 bases at V and 0 bases at J, with 13 bases between. Per the germline V gene, CDR1 is SQVTM and CDR2 is ANQGSEA. The CDR3, as DNA: TGCAGCGTTGGTAAGACGGAGTATAGCAATCAGCCCCAGCATTTT. Encoded protein: CSVGKTEYSNQPQHF.

The chain couples TRBV7-3 to TRBJ2-3; D unclear. V was trimmed by 5 bases and J by 0 bases, leaving 9 bases between them. This CDR3 region has 14 residues. CDR1 is SGHTA and CDR2 is FQGTGA in the germline V gene. The CDR3 nucleotides are TGTGCCAGCAGCCTTACACACAGCACAGATACGCAGTATTTT. Amino acids: CASSLTHSTDTQYF. Together with reference TRBV7-3 and TRBJ2-3, the CDR3 gives the full variable domain: GAGVSQTPSNKVTEKGKYVELRCDPISGHTALYWYRQSLGQGPEFLIYFQGTGAADDSGLPNDRFFAVRPEGSVSTLKIQRTERGDSAVYLCASSLTHSTDTQYFGPGTRLTVL.

As to this clone: With a far larger clone one base away, a read error is the likely cause. The rearrangement uses TRBV10-3 and TRBJ2-7; D unclear. CDR1 is ENHRY and CDR2 is SYGVKD in the germline V gene. The length of the CDR3 is 11 residues. CDR3 sequence: CAISEGYGQYF. In nucleotides, the CDR3 is TGTGCCATCAGTGAAGGGTACGGGCAGTACTTC.

As regards this clone: A far larger clone lies a single base away; this is likely a read error. The chain employs TRBV11-2 and TRBJ1-5, with D tentatively TRBD1 (5 bases). The CDR3 sequence is 15 residues long. Germline V gives CDR1 SGHAT, CDR2 FQNNGV. Written as DNA, the CDR3 is TGTGCCAGCGGCTTAGGCGGCGGGGCCAATCAGCCCCAGCATTTT. Translation gives CASGLGGGANQPQHF.

This clone was found a few times. The chain carries TRBV14 and TRBJ1-1; possible D gene TRBD1, 6 bases. Germline-derived CDR1 and CDR2 are SGHDN and FVKESK. Trimming took off 6 bases at V and 5 bases at J, with 16 bases between the two ends. The CDR3 is 14 residues long. The CDR3 bases are TGTGCCAGCAGACCTACTACAGGGTGGACTGAAGCTTTCTTT. Translated, it gives CASRPTTGWTEAFF.